This TCR beta chain was observed in a study of T cells after yellow fever vaccination. Overall study context: Fractions with few cells were prepared using SMART-Seq v4 Ultra Low Input. Study results and limitations: FACS-sorted repertoires might harbor abundant contaminating clonotypes from the bulk population.

This clonotype was counted at least ten times. What it recognizes is unknown. Making TCR cDNA involved 5'RACE template switching, which added UMIs and a universal primer site. MiXCR, applied by TCRdb to the 5' RACE reads, yields one record per CDR3 protein. The sample yields some 600,000 distinct CDR3 sequences, 9% to 15% seen once. Germline V gene lookup returns CDR1 SGHRS and CDR2 YFSETQ. The germline V and J ends were trimmed by 4 bases and 8 bases, with 12 bases remaining between them. The CDR3 spans 12 residues. This specimen consisted of PBMCs, obtained on the day of the yellow fever booster vaccination. The chain links TRBV5-1 to TRBJ1-1; no clear D gene. The source of this sequence is a man aged 25 to 40 who received the YFV17D yellow fever vaccine. CDR3 sequence: CASSPSGLEAFF. CDR3 sequence (DNA): TGCGCCAGCAGCCCCTCTGGGCTAGAAGCTTTCTTT.